Each of the 32 T cell receptor beta chains below was sequenced from the same sample in a study of T cells in Graves' hyperthyroidism and ophthalmopathy. It was RNA transcripts that yielded the amplified TCR beta CDR3 regions. HTBI primers were employed in a first-round RT-PCR of the TCR CDR3. TCRdb processed the multiplex PCR reads anew with MiXCR; each CDR3 protein has one entry. This sample carries approximately 430,000 distinct CDR3 sequences, around 15% of them seen once, and the ten largest clones take 13%. The sequencing sample was made of blood. The receptors originated from a man younger than 35 with Graves' ophthalmopathy.

This clonotype was detected many times. CDR3 protein: CASSPSGFTEAFF. In DNA, the CDR3 is TGTGCCAGCAGTCCCTCAGGGTTCACTGAAGCTTTCTTT. The chain joins TRBV28 to TRBJ1-1, with a possible D match to TRBD1 (5 bases). This CDR3 is built from 13 residues. Germline V gives CDR1 MDHEN, CDR2 SYDVKM. V dropped 5 bases and J dropped 4 bases, with 11 bases sitting between them.

This clonotype was counted a few times. V is TRBV7-2 and J is TRBJ2-7; TRBD2 matches at 10 bases. The CDR3 spans 16 residues. V was clipped by 1 base and J by 4 bases; unmatched bases: 7. CDR1 SGHTA and CDR2 FQGNSA come from the germline V gene. The CDR3 loop is CASSLVASGRQYEQYF. Written as DNA, the CDR3 is TGTGCCAGCAGCTTAGTGGCTAGCGGGAGACAGTACGAGCAGTACTTC.

V gene TRBV27 combines with J gene TRBJ2-5; possible D gene TRBD1, 6 bases. This CDR3 is built from 15 residues. Deletions cut 0 bases from V and 5 bases from J, with 13 bases between. Germline V lookup: CDR1 MNHEY, CDR2 SMNVEV (reference sequence). DNA of the CDR3: TGTGCCAGCAGTTTATCTCTGGGGGCGCGGGAGACCCAGTACTTC. It encodes CASSLSLGARETQYF.

In its sample, this clonotype was seen many times. The chain combines TRBV5-1 with TRBJ1-4; D unclear. Germline V gene data show CDR1 as SGHRS and CDR2 as YFSETQ. Trimming left V 4 bases short and J 2 bases short, with 12 bases between. This CDR3 comprises 15 residues. The CDR3 coding sequence is TGCGCCAGCAGCGTGGCGTACGGCACTAATGAAAAACTGTTTTTT. Its translation: CASSVAYGTNEKLFF.

V gene TRBV5-1 combines with J gene TRBJ2-3; 8 nucleotides match TRBD2. The CDR3 runs to 16 residues. The germline CDR1 and CDR2 sequences are SGHRS and YFSETQ. Trimming cost V 2 bases and J 2 bases; bases outside gene matches: 7. The CDR3 region has the DNA TGCGCCAGCAGCTTCCCAGCGGGAGAGATCACAGATACGCAGTATTTT. It codes for CASSFPAGEITDTQYF. Looking up the rest from reference TRBV5-1 and TRBJ2-3 gives the full variable domain: KAGVTQTPRYLIKTRGQQVTLSCSPISGHRSVSWYQQTPGQGLQFLFEYFSETQRNKGNFPGRFSGRQFSNSRSEMNVSTLELGDSALYLCASSFPAGEITDTQYFGPGTRLTVL.

The chain combines TRBV4-2 with TRBJ2-1, with 13 bases matching TRBD2. V was pared by 4 bases and J by 0 bases, with 6 bases of the junction left unmatched. Germline lookup yields CDR1 LGHNA and CDR2 YNFKEQ. This CDR3 contains 18 residues. The CDR3 DNA reads TGTGCCAGCAGCCTGGGACTAGCGGGGCCAAGCTCCTACAATGAGCAGTTCTTC. This codes for CASSLGLAGPSSYNEQFF.

This clonotype was counted ten times or more. The CDR3 nucleotides read TGTGCCAGTAGTACCCTCCCGACAGCCTCCTATGGCTACACCTTC. It yields the protein CASSTLPTASYGYTF. The V gene is TRBV19, the J gene TRBJ1-2, with TRBD1 as a possible D gene (5 bases). CDR3 length: 15 residues. Deletions cut 4 bases from V and 4 bases from J, with 16 bases between. Germline CDR1 LNHDA, CDR2 SQIVND (reference sequence).

Only a few counts were recorded for this clonotype. The gene calls are TRBV5-4 and TRBJ2-3, with D possibly being TRBD1 (5 bases). Germline loops: CDR1 SGHNT, CDR2 YYREEE (reference sequence). The CDR3 contains 15 residues. V lost 0 bases and J 0 bases, leaving 8 bases between the germline ends. The CDR3 sequence: CASSLEDTSTDTQYF. CDR3 bases: TGTGCCAGCAGCTTGGAGGACACGAGCACAGATACGCAGTATTTT.

This clonotype was counted ten times or more. This rearrangement joins TRBV2 to TRBJ2-1; 11 positions agree with TRBD2. V gave up 6 bases and J gave up 5 bases; unmatched junction bases: 6. Germline-derived CDR1 and CDR2 are SNHLY and FYNNEI. The CDR3 runs 15 residues. CDR3 protein: CASSGGLAGHNEQFF. In nucleotides, the CDR3 is TGTGCCAGCAGCGGAGGACTAGCGGGCCACAATGAGCAGTTCTTC.

This clonotype was seen ten or more times. This chain connects TRBV7-9 to TRBJ1-5; D remains unclear. CDR3 size: 15 residues. V shed 2 bases and J shed 6 bases, with 14 bases lying between them. Germline assignment: CDR1 SEHNR and CDR2 FQNEAQ (reference sequence). The CDR3 loop reads CASSLTEMDVQPQHF. CDR3 in DNA: TGTGCCAGCAGCTTAACGGAAATGGACGTTCAGCCCCAGCATTTT.

This clonotype showed up just a few times. The gene calls are TRBV3-1 and TRBJ2-5; 8 bases fit TRBD2. The CDR3 covers 16 residues. V was pared by 2 bases and J by 4 bases, with 9 bases of the junction left unmatched. The germline V gene has CDR1 LGHDT and CDR2 YNNKEL (reference sequence). The CDR3 reads CASSQLAGHRRETQYF. The DNA for the CDR3 is TGTGCCAGCAGCCAATTAGCGGGACACCGCCGAGAGACCCAGTACTTC.

CDR3 bases: TGCAGCGTTGAAGGCTACAGGGGGCGATCAGATACGCAGTATTTT. Translation gives CSVEGYRGRSDTQYF. The gene calls are TRBV29-1 and TRBJ2-3, with 9 bases fitting TRBD1. Looked up from germline, CDR1 is SQVTM and CDR2 is ANQGSEA. The CDR3 length is 15 residues. J lost 4 bases, V lost 1 base, and 6 bases had no gene match.

This clonotype was seen ten or more times. This chain joins TRBV11-3 and TRBJ2-2, with TRBD2 matching over 7 bases. With 5 bases clipped from V and 2 bases from J, the junction kept 8 bases outside the gene matches. CDR1 and CDR2 (germline): SGHNT, YENEEA. The CDR3 contains 16 residues. This CDR3 is CASSPGRGINTGELFF. Here the CDR3 DNA reads TGTGCCAGCAGCCCAGGGAGGGGCATTAACACCGGGGAGCTGTTTTTT.

The chain employs TRBV19 and TRBJ1-1; 8 bases line up with TRBD1. Germline-derived CDR1 and CDR2 are LNHDA and SQIVND (reference sequence). The CDR3 extends over 15 amino acids. Germline trimming cut 3 bases from V and 7 bases from J; bases unmatched to any gene: 10. In nucleotides, the CDR3 is TGTGCCAGTAGTATTGCAGGGGGCATTGGTCTTGAAGCTTTCTTT. This translates into CASSIAGGIGLEAFF. The full variable domain, in which reference TRBV19 and TRBJ1-1 provide the parts outside the CDR3, is DGGITQSPKYLFRKEGQNVTLSCEQNLNHDAMYWYRQDPGQGLRLIYYSQIVNDFQKGDIAEGYSVSREKKESFPLTVTSAQKNPTAFYLCASSIAGGIGLEAFFGQGTRLTVV.

This clonotype showed up many times. J is TRBJ2-2 and V is TRBV30; TRBD1 aligns across 8 bases. With V trimmed by 3 bases and J by 6 bases, 9 bases remained unmatched. Looked up from germline, CDR1 is GTSNPN and CDR2 is SVGIG (reference sequence). The CDR3 runs 15 residues. This CDR3 is CAWSWTGLGSGELFF. The CDR3, as DNA: TGTGCCTGGAGCTGGACAGGGCTGGGTTCCGGGGAGCTGTTTTTT.

The chain joins TRBV14 to TRBJ2-7; 8 bases match TRBD1. Germline loops: CDR1 SGHDN, CDR2 FVKESK. The CDR3 totals 15 residues. V dropped 4 bases and J dropped 2; count of bases not matched to a gene: 7. The CDR3 loop reads CASSLIRGPTYEQYF. The CDR3 bases are TGTGCCAGCAGCCTGATCAGGGGGCCAACCTACGAGCAGTACTTC.

This clonotype was seen ten or more times. The rearrangement joins TRBV2 to TRBJ2-5; D not resolved. The CDR3 is made up of 12 amino acids. V was shortened by 7 bases and J by 0 bases, with 6 bases between the two germline ends. The germline V gene has CDR1 SNHLY and CDR2 FYNNEI. DNA of the CDR3: TGTGCCAGCAAGGAGTACCAAGAGACCCAGTACTTC. Residues: CASKEYQETQYF.

The table lists this clonotype with a few counts. This chain connects TRBV7-8 to TRBJ1-6, with no clear D. CDR3 length: 13 amino acids. Per germline, CDR1 SGHVS and CDR2 FQNEAQ. V lost 3 bases and J lost 8, with 8 bases in between. CDR3 sequence: CASSFREHSPLHF. The CDR3 region has the DNA TGTGCCAGCAGCTTTAGGGAGCATTCACCCCTCCACTTT.

This clonotype was counted ten times or more. The chain links TRBV2 to TRBJ2-5, with D uncertain. V lost 6 bases, J lost 6 bases, and 5 bases lay in between. The CDR3 runs to 10 residues. CDR1 is SNHLY, CDR2 FYNNEI, per germline. CDR3 sequence reads: CASSWQTQYF. The CDR3 bases are TGTGCCAGCAGCTGGCAGACCCAGTACTTC.

The sample holds many counts of this clonotype. The rearrangement uses TRBV6-6 and TRBJ1-5; D is perhaps TRBD1 (5 bases). The ends were cut back, 4 bases at V and 5 bases at J, with 12 bases in the middle. This CDR3 comprises 14 residues. From germline, CDR1 is MNHNY and CDR2 SVGAGI (reference sequence). CDR3 coding DNA: TGTGCCAGCAGTTTCTCGACAGAGCATCAGCCCCAGCATTTT. It specifies CASSFSTEHQPQHF.

This clonotype appeared a few times. The chain links TRBV7-9 to TRBJ2-3; D not certain. V was cut by 5 bases and J by 14 bases, with 5 bases left in between. The CDR3 covers 8 residues. From germline, CDR1 is SEHNR and CDR2 FQNEAQ (reference sequence). For the CDR3, the DNA is TGTGCCAGCAGCGCCTCGTATTTT. This sequence encodes CASSASYF.

This clonotype came up a few times. The chain couples TRBV20-1 to TRBJ2-5, with D perhaps assigned TRBD1 or TRBD2 (5 bases each). CDR3 length equals 15 residues. V dropped 1 base and J dropped 1 base, with 13 bases sitting between them. Germline V lookup: CDR1 DFQATT, CDR2 SNEGSKA (reference sequence). CDR3 amino acids: CSARAGGTAQETQYF. The CDR3 DNA reads as TGCAGTGCTAGAGCTGGGGGTACGGCCCAAGAGACCCAGTACTTC.

This clonotype occurred many times. This chain uses TRBV27 with TRBJ1-2; D might be TRBD1 (6 bases). This CDR3 contains 17 residues. Trimming left V 1 base short and J 3 bases short, with 18 bases between. In germline, CDR1 is MNHEY, CDR2 SMNVEV (reference sequence). DNA of the CDR3: TGTGCCAGCAGTTTATTGGGACAAGGGCAACGGGACTATGGCTACACCTTC. Amino acid sequence: CASSLLGQGQRDYGYTF.

This clonotype was detected many times. The gene calls are TRBV28 and TRBJ2-7, with 7 bases that match TRBD2. The CDR3 covers 15 residues. V lost 3 bases, J lost 4 bases, and 9 bases stayed unmatched. Germline V CDR1 and CDR2: MDHEN, SYDVKM. The CDR3 sequence is CASSLSGGRVYEQYF. DNA of the CDR3: TGTGCCAGCAGTTTGAGCGGCGGGAGAGTATACGAGCAGTACTTC.

Notes on this clonotype: A much bigger clone sits one base away, suggesting this may be a read error. The rearrangement links TRBV5-5 to TRBJ1-1; D unresolved. The germline gives CDR1 SGHKS, CDR2 YYEKEE (reference sequence). V was clipped by 4 bases and J by 5 bases, with 12 bases between them. The CDR3 loop spans 13 amino acids. This CDR3 is CASSPALGTEAFF. The CDR3 nucleotides read TGTGCCAGCAGCCCGGCTCTTGGGACTGAAGCTTTCTTT.

The chain uses TRBV11-3 and TRBJ2-2; D call uncertain. V lost 5 bases and J 1 base, leaving 14 bases between the germline ends. The CDR3 runs 16 residues. In germline, CDR1 is SGHNT, CDR2 YENEEA. As DNA, the CDR3 is TGTGCCAGCAGCATAAATGGGTGGGAGAACACCGGGGAGCTGTTTTTT. It is translated as CASSINGWENTGELFF.

This clonotype appeared a few times. The chain employs TRBV7-9 and TRBJ1-2, with 7 bases that match TRBD1. CDR3 length: 14 residues. V lost 1 base, J lost 5 bases, and 4 bases stayed unmatched. Germline assignment: CDR1 SEHNR and CDR2 FQNEAQ (reference sequence). CDR3 loop: CASSLEHRGYGYTF. CDR3 in DNA: TGTGCCAGCAGCTTAGAACACAGGGGTTATGGCTACACCTTC.

This clonotype was detected many times. The V call is TRBV10-3, the J call TRBJ2-1; TRBD2 agrees at 12 bases. This CDR3 has 20 residues. The V gene end was trimmed by 1 base and the J gene end by 3 bases; junction bases not matched to a gene: 13. CDR1 and CDR2 (germline): ENHRY, SYGVKD. The CDR3 protein is CAISEWGGTSGLRGYNEQFF. The CDR3 DNA reads as TGTGCCATCAGTGAGTGGGGGGGGACTAGCGGGCTACGGGGCTACAATGAGCAGTTCTTC.

This clonotype was found a few times. CDR3 residues: CSVRGLWADTQYF. The CDR3 coding sequence is TGCAGCGTCAGAGGCCTTTGGGCAGATACGCAGTATTTT. The chain joins TRBV29-1 to TRBJ2-3; the D is unclear. Trimming cost V 6 bases and J 4 bases, with 14 bases left between them. The V gene's germline CDR1 is SQVTM and CDR2 ANQGSEA. The CDR3 covers 13 residues.

This clonotype appeared many times. This rearrangement joins TRBV2 to TRBJ2-6, with D maybe TRBD2 (6 bases). Germline loops: CDR1 SNHLY, CDR2 FYNNEI. The CDR3 contains 17 residues. The germline V and J ends were trimmed by 2 bases and 2 bases, with 13 bases remaining between them. Here the CDR3 DNA reads TGTGCCAGCAGTGAACGTGGGGAGGTGACTGGGGCCAACGTCCTGACTTTC. Translated, it gives CASSERGEVTGANVLTF.

This clonotype was counted between two and nine times. Given a much more abundant clone one base away, this may be a read error. The CDR3 here is CASGGLAANTGELFF. DNA of the CDR3: TGTGCCAGCGGCGGACTAGCGGCTAACACCGGGGAGCTGTTTTTT. This chain links TRBV2 with TRBJ2-2; 10 bases are shared with TRBD2. The germline V gene encodes CDR1 SNHLY and CDR2 FYNNEI. Losses at the gene ends were 8 bases for V and 2 bases for J; bases not matched to a gene: 5. The CDR3 covers 15 residues. Looking up the rest from reference TRBV2 and TRBJ2-2 gives the full variable domain: EPEVTQTPSHQVTQMGQEVILRCVPISNHLYFYWYRQILGQKVEFLVSFYNNEISEKSEIFDDQFSVERPDGSNFTLKIRSTKLEDSAMYFCASGGLAANTGELFFGEGSRLTVL.

This clonotype was counted at least ten times. This rearrangement joins TRBV13 to TRBJ2-7; TRBD1 might be the D (5 bases). The CDR3 contains 14 residues. Trimming pared 3 bases from V and 0 bases from J, leaving 9 bases between. CDR1 PRHDT and CDR2 FYEKMQ come from the germline V gene (reference sequence). The CDR3 DNA sequence: TGTGCCAGCAGCTTGCAGGGTACCTCCTACGAGCAGTACTTC. Its protein is CASSLQGTSYEQYF.